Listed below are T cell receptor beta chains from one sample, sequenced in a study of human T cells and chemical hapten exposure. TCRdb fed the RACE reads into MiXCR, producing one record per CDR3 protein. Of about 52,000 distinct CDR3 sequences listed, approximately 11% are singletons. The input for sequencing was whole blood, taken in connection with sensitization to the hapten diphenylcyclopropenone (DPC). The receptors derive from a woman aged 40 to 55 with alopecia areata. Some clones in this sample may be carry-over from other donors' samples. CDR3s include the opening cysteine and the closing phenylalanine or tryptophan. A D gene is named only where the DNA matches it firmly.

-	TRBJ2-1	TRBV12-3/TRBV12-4	CASSLPPNNEQFF
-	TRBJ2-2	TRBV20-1	CSARPGTNTGELFF
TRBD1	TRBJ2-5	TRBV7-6	CASSQTLTGGATQYF
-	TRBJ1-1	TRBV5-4	CASSVNTNTEAFF
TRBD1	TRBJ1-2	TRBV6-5	CASSYSGGTGNGYTF
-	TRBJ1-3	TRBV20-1	CSARMRATDTIYF
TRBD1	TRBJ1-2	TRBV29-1	CSVDAGGHYGYTF
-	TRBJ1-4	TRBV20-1	CSAVDGLLNEKLFF
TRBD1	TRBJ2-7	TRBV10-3	CATLQGVGYEQYF
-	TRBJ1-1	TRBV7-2	CASSPSGALGEAFF
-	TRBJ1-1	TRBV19	CASTPGRDTEAFF
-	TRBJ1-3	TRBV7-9	CASSKQGNTIYF
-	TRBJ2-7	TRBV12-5	CASGFTRNSGGNYEQYF
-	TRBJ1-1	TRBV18	CASSPLGPPNTEAFF
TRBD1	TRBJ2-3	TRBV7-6	CASRPTGKMADTQYF
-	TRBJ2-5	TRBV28	CASRAGTQETQYF
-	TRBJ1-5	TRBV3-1	CASSQDGASNQPQHF
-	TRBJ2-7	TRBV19	CASKPPGNSYEQYF
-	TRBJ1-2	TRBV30	CAWTKTANYGYTF
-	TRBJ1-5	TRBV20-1	CSASGQFNQPQHF
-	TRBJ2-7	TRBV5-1	CASSLDNTYEQYF
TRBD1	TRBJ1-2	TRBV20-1	CSARDTVKGQSNYGYTF
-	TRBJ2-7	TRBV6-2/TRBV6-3	CASSYSTTWYEQYF
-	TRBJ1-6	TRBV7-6	CASRTGSSYNSPLHF
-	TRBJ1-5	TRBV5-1	CASSFGDSNQPQHF
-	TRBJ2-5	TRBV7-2	CASSLLDTRIGETQYF
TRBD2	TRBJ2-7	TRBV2	CASTREGVSYEQYF
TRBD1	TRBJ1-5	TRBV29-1	CSVGGDSFSNQPQHF
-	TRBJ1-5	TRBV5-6	CASSSWGNQPQHF
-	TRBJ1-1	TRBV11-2	CASSYRTQATEAFF
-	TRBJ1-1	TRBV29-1	CSVDRLDTEAFF
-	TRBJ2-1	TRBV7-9	CASSSNSGSRQFF
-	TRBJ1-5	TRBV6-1	CASSGVEGGPSNQPQHF
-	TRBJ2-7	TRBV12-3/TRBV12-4	CASRAGNMERRQYF
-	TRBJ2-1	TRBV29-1	CSVEIRGSISYNEQFF
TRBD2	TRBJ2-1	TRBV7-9	CASSSGSGRAYNEQFF
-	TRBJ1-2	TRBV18	CASSTSGSYGYTF
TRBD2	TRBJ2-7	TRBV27	CASSPRPLGGGYQGEQYF
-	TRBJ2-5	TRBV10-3	CAIKGNAGTQYF
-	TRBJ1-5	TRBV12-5	CASGLVVARNQPQHF
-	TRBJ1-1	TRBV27	CASSFGQGELVGEAFF
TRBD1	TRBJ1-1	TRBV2	CASSETDRRRGTEAFF
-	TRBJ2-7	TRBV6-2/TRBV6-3	CASMRGTVNYEQYF
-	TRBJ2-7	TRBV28	CATRPPLEGYEQYF
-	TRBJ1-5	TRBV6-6	CASSPPRNQPQHF
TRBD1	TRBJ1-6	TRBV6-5	CASSYGTGSYNSPLHF
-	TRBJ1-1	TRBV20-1	CSARSQMNTEAFF
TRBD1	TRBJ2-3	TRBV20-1	CSAPGQGFTDTQYF